Below, 13 T cell receptor beta chains from the same sample are listed, as sequenced in a study of control samples from healthy donors and cancer patients. The assay was immunoSEQ multiplex PCR, and TCRdb's table has in-frame clones only and misses some. The sample yields around 100,000 clones, about 86% seen once. The sequenced material came from blood. All receptors come from a man aged 25 to 40 in good health.

V is TRBV6-5 and J is TRBJ1-4, with 7 bases matching TRBD1. Germline CDR1 is MNHEY and CDR2 is SVGAGI. The length of the CDR3 is 16 residues. The junction had 8 bases not matched to a gene; V was cut back by 2 bases and J by 5 bases. The CDR3: CASSYREGAVNEKLFF. CDR3 bases: TGTGCCAGCAGTTACCGGGAGGGGGCGGTCAATGAAAAACTGTTTTTT.

V and J are TRBV11-2 and TRBJ2-2; the D is unclear. Germline assignment: CDR1 SGHAT and CDR2 FQNNGV. This CDR3 comprises 14 residues. Trimming took off 5 bases at V and 6 bases at J, with 13 bases between the two ends. The DNA of the CDR3 is TGTGCCAGCAGCCTTCACTTAGTTCCCGGGGAGCTGTTTTTT. This codes for CASSLHLVPGELFF.

The V and J genes are TRBV7-2 and TRBJ2-1; TRBD2 agrees at 12 bases. Germline CDR1 SGHTA, CDR2 FQGNSA. The CDR3 runs to 15 residues. V lost 7 bases to trimming and J lost 3 bases; unmatched junction nucleotides: 4. For the CDR3, the DNA is TGTGCCAGCACCATGACTAGCGGGAGCTACAATGAGCAGTTCTTC. It yields the protein CASTMTSGSYNEQFF.

The rearrangement joins TRBV29-1 to TRBJ2-5, with D possibly being TRBD1 (6 bases). CDR1 is SQVTM, CDR2 ANQGSEA, per germline. The V end lost 4 bases, the J end lost 3 bases, and 12 bases lay between the germline ends. The CDR3 consists of 13 residues. The CDR3, as DNA: TGCAGCGTTGTCCTGGGGGCGAAAGAGACCCAGTACTTC. This gives the protein CSVVLGAKETQYF.

In DNA form, the CDR3 reads TGTGCCAGCGCTACAGCCTCTGGGGCCAACGTCCTGACTTTC. Translating it yields CASATASGANVLTF. The V gene is TRBV18, the J gene TRBJ2-6, with unresolved D. Germline V gene lookup returns CDR1 KGHSH and CDR2 LQKENI. V lost 8 bases and J lost 0, with 8 bases in between. There are 14 residues in the CDR3.

The chain recombines TRBV4-1 with TRBJ1-1; D uncertain. CDR3 length: 15 amino acids. Germline CDR1 and CDR2: MGHRA and YSYEKL. V was pared by 3 bases and J by 0 bases, with 11 bases between. Here the CDR3 DNA reads TGCGCCAGCAGCCAGGCGATTAGTCTGAACACTGAAGCTTTCTTT. As protein: CASSQAISLNTEAFF.

This clone was seen more than once but under ten times. The chain uses TRBV28 and TRBJ1-1; 10 bases are a match to TRBD1. This CDR3 spans 16 amino acids. The V gene end was trimmed by 5 bases and the J gene end by 2 bases; junction bases not matched to a gene: 8. The germline V gene encodes CDR1 MDHEN and CDR2 SYDVKM. CDR3: CASSNTGTGANTEAFF. The CDR3 DNA sequence: TGTGCCAGCAGTAACACCGGGACAGGGGCCAACACTGAAGCTTTCTTT. Looking up the rest from reference TRBV28 and TRBJ1-1 gives the full variable domain: DVKVTQSSRYLVKRTGEKVFLECVQDMDHENMFWYRQDPGLGLRLIYFSYDVKMKEKGDIPEGYSVSREKKERFSLILESASTNQTSMYLCASSNTGTGANTEAFFGQGTRLTVV.

This clone has just one count. This sequence joins TRBV9 and TRBJ2-1, with 14 bases matching TRBD2. The CDR3 has 15 amino acids. V shed 3 bases, J shed 9 bases, and the junction held 5 bases outside the gene matches. The germline V gene has CDR1 SGDLS and CDR2 YYNGEE. Written as DNA, the CDR3 is TGTGCCAGCAGCGGGACTAGCGGGAGGCCGGGTGAGCAGTTCTTC. Its protein product is CASSGTSGRPGEQFF.

The gene calls are TRBV19 and TRBJ1-6, with D perhaps matching TRBD1 (5 bases). Trimming pared 8 bases from V and 10 bases from J, leaving 21 bases between. The CDR3 runs 15 residues. CDR1 and CDR2 from the germline V gene are LNHDA and SQIVND (reference sequence). The CDR3 DNA reads as TGTGCCAGTCGTCTGGGAGGGGCGCAAGGCTCACCCCTCCACTTT. It codes for CASRLGGAQGSPLHF.

This clone was seen more than once but under ten times. This chain joins TRBV29-1 and TRBJ2-3; maybe TRBD1 (5 bases). The CDR3 extends over 15 amino acids. Germline V lookup: CDR1 SQVTM, CDR2 ANQGSEA. V lost 6 bases and J 4 bases, leaving 20 bases between the germline ends. The CDR3 sequence: CSVNGAAGGADTQYF. In DNA, the CDR3 is TGCAGCGTCAATGGGGCAGCTGGCGGAGCAGATACGCAGTATTTT.

The chain combines TRBV5-6 with TRBJ2-3, with D hard to call. This CDR3 has 13 amino acids. From germline, CDR1 is SGHDT and CDR2 YYEEEE. Trimming removed 1 base from V and 2 bases from J, with 5 bases in between. In DNA, the CDR3 is TGTGCCAGCAGCTTGACAGACACAGATACGCAGTATTTT. Protein product: CASSLTDTDTQYF.

The rearrangement uses TRBV11-2 and TRBJ2-3; 7 bases align to TRBD2. V was pared by 3 bases and J by 1 base, with 4 bases of the junction left unmatched. Germline CDR1 is SGHAT and CDR2 is FQNNGV. The CDR3 contains 15 residues. The CDR3 nucleotides read TGTGCCAGCAGCTTGGGGAGGGTGGGCACAGATACGCAGTATTTT. Protein product: CASSLGRVGTDTQYF.

This clone showed up just a few times. The chain uses TRBV4-1 and TRBJ1-3; D gene uncertain. The CDR3 contains 14 residues. Looked up from germline, CDR1 is MGHRA and CDR2 is YSYEKL. The V gene lost 7 bases and the J gene lost 4 bases, with 14 bases spanning the gap. The CDR3 sequence is CASTSTPTGNTIYF. The CDR3 DNA reads TGCGCCAGCACCTCTACTCCGACGGGAAACACCATATATTTT.